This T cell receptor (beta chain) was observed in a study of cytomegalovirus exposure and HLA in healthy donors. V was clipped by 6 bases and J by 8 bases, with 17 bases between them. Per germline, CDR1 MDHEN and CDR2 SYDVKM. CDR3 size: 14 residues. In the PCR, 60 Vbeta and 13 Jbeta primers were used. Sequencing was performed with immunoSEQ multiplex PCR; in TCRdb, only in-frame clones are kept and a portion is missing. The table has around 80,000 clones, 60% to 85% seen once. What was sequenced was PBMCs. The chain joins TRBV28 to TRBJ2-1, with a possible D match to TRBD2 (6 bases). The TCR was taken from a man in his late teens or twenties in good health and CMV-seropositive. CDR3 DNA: TGTGCCAGCAGAGTTGCCGGGAGAGGTGATGAGCAGTTCTTC. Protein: CASRVAGRGDEQFF.